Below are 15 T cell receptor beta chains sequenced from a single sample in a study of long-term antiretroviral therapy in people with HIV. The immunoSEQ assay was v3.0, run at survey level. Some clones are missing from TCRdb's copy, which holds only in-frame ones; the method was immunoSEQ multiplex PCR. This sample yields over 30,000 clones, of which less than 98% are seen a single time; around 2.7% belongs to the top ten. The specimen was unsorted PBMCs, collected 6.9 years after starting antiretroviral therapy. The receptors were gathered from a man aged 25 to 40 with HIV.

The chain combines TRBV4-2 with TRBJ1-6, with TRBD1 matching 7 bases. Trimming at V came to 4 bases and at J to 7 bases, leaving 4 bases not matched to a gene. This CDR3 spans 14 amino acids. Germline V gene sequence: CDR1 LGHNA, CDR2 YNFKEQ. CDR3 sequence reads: CASSPTGQNSPLHF. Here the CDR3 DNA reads TGTGCCAGCAGCCCGACAGGGCAAAATTCACCCCTCCACTTT.

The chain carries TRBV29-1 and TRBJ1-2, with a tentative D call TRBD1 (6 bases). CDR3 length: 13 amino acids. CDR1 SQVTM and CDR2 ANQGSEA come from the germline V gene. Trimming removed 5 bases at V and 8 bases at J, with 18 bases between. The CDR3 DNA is TGCAGCGTTCTCCTCGGGACACGGGACGGCTACACCTTC. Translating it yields CSVLLGTRDGYTF.

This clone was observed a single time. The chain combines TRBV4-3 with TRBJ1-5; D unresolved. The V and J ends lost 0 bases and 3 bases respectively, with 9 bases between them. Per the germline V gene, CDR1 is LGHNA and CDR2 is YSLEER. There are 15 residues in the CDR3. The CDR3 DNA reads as TGCGCCAGCAGCCAAGATTACGGTTTCAATCAGCCCCAGCATTTT. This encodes CASSQDYGFNQPQHF.

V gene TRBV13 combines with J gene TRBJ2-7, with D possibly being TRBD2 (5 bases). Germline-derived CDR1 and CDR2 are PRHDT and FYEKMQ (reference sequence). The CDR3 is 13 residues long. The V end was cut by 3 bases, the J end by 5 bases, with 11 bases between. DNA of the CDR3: TGTGCCAGCAGCTTCGGGGAAAGGGACGAGCAGTACTTC. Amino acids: CASSFGERDEQYF. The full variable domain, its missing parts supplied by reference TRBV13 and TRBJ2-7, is AAGVIQSPRHLIKEKRETATLKCYPIPRHDTVYWYQQGPGQDPQFLISFYEKMQSDKGSIPDRFSAQQFSDYHSELNMSSLELGDSALYFCASSFGERDEQYFGPGTRLTVT.

The CDR3 DNA is TGTGCCAGCAGTGATCTGGCAGGAAAGTTCTTC. This gives the protein CASSDLAGKFF. The chain combines TRBV2 with TRBJ2-1; D is unclear. V was cut by 3 bases and J by 14 bases, with 11 bases left in between. The CDR3 sequence is 11 residues long. From germline, CDR1 is SNHLY and CDR2 FYNNEI.

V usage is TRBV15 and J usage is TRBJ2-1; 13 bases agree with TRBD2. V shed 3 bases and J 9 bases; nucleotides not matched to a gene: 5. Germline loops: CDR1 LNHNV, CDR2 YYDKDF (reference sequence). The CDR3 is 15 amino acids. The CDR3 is CATSSGTSGIVEQFF. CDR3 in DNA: TGTGCCACCAGCAGCGGGACTAGCGGGATAGTTGAGCAGTTCTTC.

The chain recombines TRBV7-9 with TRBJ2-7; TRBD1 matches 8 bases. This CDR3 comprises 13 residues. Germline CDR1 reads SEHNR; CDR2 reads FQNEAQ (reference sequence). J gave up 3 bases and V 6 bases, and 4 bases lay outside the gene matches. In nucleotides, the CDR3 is TGTGCCAGCAGAAGGACAGGGATCTACGAGCAGTACTTC. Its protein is CASRRTGIYEQYF.

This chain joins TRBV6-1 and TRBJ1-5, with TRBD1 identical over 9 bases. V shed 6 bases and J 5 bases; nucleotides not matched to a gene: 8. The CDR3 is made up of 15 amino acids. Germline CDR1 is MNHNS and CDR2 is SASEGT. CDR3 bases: TGTGCCAGCAGGAGGACAGGGGCAGGGGATCAGCCCCAGCATTTT. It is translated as CASRRTGAGDQPQHF.

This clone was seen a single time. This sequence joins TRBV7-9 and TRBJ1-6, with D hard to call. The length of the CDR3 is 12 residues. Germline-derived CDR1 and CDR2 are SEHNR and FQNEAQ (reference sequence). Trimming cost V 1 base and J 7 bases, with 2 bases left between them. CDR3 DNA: TGTGCCAGCAGCTTAGAGAATTCACCCCTCCACTTT. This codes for CASSLENSPLHF.

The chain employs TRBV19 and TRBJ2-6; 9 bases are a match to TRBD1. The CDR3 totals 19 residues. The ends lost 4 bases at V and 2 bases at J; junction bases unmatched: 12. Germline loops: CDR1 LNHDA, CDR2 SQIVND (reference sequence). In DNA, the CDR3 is TGTGCCAGTAGTACCAATGCCCTAACAGGGGGCGCTGGGGCCAACGTCCTGACTTTC. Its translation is CASSTNALTGGAGANVLTF.

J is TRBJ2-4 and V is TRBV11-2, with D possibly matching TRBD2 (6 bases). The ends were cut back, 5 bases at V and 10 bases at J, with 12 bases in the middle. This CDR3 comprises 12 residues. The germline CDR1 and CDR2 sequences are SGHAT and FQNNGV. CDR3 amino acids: CASSAMTRIQYF. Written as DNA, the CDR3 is TGTGCCAGCAGCGCGATGACTAGGATTCAGTACTTC.

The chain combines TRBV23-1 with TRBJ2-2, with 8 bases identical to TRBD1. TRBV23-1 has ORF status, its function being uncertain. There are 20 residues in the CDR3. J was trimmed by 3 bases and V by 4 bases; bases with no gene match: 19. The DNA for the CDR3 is TGCGCCAGCAGTCCCATGTCGGACAGGGTAGAGGAGAGGGACACCGGGGAGCTGTTTTTT. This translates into CASSPMSDRVEERDTGELFF.

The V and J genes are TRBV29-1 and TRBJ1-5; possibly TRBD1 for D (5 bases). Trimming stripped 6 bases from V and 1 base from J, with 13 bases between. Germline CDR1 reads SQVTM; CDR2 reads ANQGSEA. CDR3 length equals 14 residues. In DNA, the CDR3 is TGCAGCGTCGGACACAGAGGGAGCAATCAGCCCCAGCATTTT. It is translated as CSVGHRGSNQPQHF. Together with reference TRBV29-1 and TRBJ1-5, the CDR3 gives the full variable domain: SAVISQKPSRDICQRGTSLTIQCQVDSQVTMMFWYRQQPGQSLTLIATANQGSEATYESGFVIDKFPISRPNLTFSTLTVSNMSPEDSSIYLCSVGHRGSNQPQHFGDGTRLSIL.

The CDR3 loop is CASSVEGGRVYNEQFF. The CDR3 nucleotides are TGTGCCAGCAGCGTAGAAGGCGGGAGGGTCTACAATGAGCAGTTCTTC. The genes are TRBV9 and TRBJ2-1, with 9 bases fitting TRBD2. The CDR3 extends over 16 amino acids. CDR1 SGDLS and CDR2 YYNGEE come from the germline V gene. The V gene end was trimmed by 0 bases and the J gene end by 3 bases; junction bases not matched to a gene: 4.

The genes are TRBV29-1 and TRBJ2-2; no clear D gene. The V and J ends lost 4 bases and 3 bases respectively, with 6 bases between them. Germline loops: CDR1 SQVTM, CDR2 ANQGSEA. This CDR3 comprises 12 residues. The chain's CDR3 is CSVGHYTGELFF. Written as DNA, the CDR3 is TGCAGCGTTGGACACTACACCGGGGAGCTGTTTTTT.